These 21 T cell receptor beta chains share one sample of origin, sequenced in a study of response to subunit inactivated influenza vaccine. TCRdb analysed the RT-PCR reads with MiXCR anew, one entry per CDR3 protein. The sample includes hundreds of thousands of distinct CDR3 sequences, approximately 7.6% of them seen just once. The input for sequencing was PBMCs from blood, taken roughly 24 months after vaccination. The receptors derive from a man between 50 and 70 years old who received an inactivated influenza vaccine.

A few counts support this clonotype. The rearrangement joins TRBV20-1 to TRBJ1-6; 9 bases are shared with TRBD1. V dropped 1 base and J dropped 7; count of bases not matched to a gene: 5. Per the germline V gene, CDR1 is DFQATT and CDR2 is SNEGSKA (reference sequence). This CDR3 spans 15 amino acids. CDR3 amino acids: CSARGLGQGNSPLHF. CDR3 bases: TGCAGTGCTAGAGGCCTCGGACAGGGGAATTCACCCCTCCACTTT.

The sample holds many counts of this clonotype. CDR3 sequence reads: CSARDVTGGTYNEQFF. Written as DNA, the CDR3 is TGCAGTGCTAGAGACGTAACAGGGGGCACCTACAATGAGCAGTTCTTC. This sequence joins TRBV20-1 and TRBJ2-1, with TRBD1 matching over 9 bases. V shed 0 bases and J 2 bases; nucleotides not matched to a gene: 5. Germline-derived CDR1 and CDR2 are DFQATT and SNEGSKA (reference sequence). The CDR3 length is 16 residues.

The table lists this clonotype with a few counts. The chain has TRBV14 and TRBJ2-7; 8 positions agree with TRBD1. This CDR3 is built from 16 residues. V shed 3 bases and J 7 bases; nucleotides not matched to a gene: 14. Germline V gene data show CDR1 as SGHDN and CDR2 as FVKESK. Here the CDR3 DNA reads TGTGCCAGCAGCCACAAAGGGACAGGCACATGGAAGGAGCAGTACTTC. Amino acids: CASSHKGTGTWKEQYF.

This chain uses TRBV7-9 with TRBJ2-2; D uncertain. CDR1 is SEHNR, CDR2 FQNEAQ, per germline (reference sequence). CDR3 size: 16 residues. V gave up 5 bases and J gave up 3 bases, with 16 bases separating them. The CDR3 DNA is TGTGCCAGCAGCCTAACATGGGCAGGCGACACCGGGGAGCTGTTTTTT. Translating gives CASSLTWAGDTGELFF.

This clonotype showed up many times. The rearrangement links TRBV7-8 to TRBJ2-7; no clear D gene. Germline V gene lookup returns CDR1 SGHVS and CDR2 FQNEAQ. CDR3 size: 13 residues. V was pared by 1 base and J by 2 bases, with 6 bases between. The CDR3 spells CASSLVEPYEQYF. DNA of the CDR3: TGTGCCAGCAGCTTAGTTGAGCCCTACGAGCAGTACTTC. The whole variable domain, remainder taken from reference TRBV7-8 and TRBJ2-7, is GAGVSQSPRYKVAKRGQDVALRCDPISGHVSLFWYQQALGQGPEFLTYFQNEAQLDKSGLPSDRFFAERPEGSVSTLKIQRTQQEDSAVYLCASSLVEPYEQYFGPGTRLTVT.

This chain joins TRBV4-1 and TRBJ1-4; D not certain. The V gene's germline CDR1 is MGHRA and CDR2 YSYEKL. CDR3 size: 15 residues. The germline V and J ends were trimmed by 0 bases and 1 base, with 6 bases remaining between them. CDR3 coding DNA: TGCGCCAGCAGCCAAGAAGGCCGAACTAATGAAAAACTGTTTTTT. Its translation: CASSQEGRTNEKLFF.

This chain links TRBV28 with TRBJ2-3; no clear D. Trimming took off 2 bases at V and 8 bases at J, with 5 bases between the two ends. The CDR3 sequence is 11 residues long. Germline V gene data show CDR1 as MDHEN and CDR2 as SYDVKM. DNA for the CDR3: TGTGCCAGCAGTTTAAAGGGTACGCAGTATTTT. Its translation: CASSLKGTQYF.

The chain combines TRBV29-1 with TRBJ2-1; TRBD2 is a possible D gene (6 bases). The germline gives CDR1 SQVTM, CDR2 ANQGSEA. The CDR3 totals 14 residues. V gave up 0 bases and J gave up 5 bases, with 11 bases separating them. CDR3 amino acids: CSVEDLTSNNEQFF. The DNA for the CDR3 is TGCAGCGTTGAAGATCTTACTAGCAACAATGAGCAGTTCTTC.

This chain uses TRBV4-1 with TRBJ1-1; no firm D call. V gave up 1 base and J gave up 1 base, with 7 bases separating them. CDR1 and CDR2 (germline): MGHRA, YSYEKL. CDR3 length equals 14 residues. CDR3 DNA sequence: TGCGCCAGCAGCCAAGCAACAAGGAACACTGAAGCTTTCTTT. This codes for CASSQATRNTEAFF.

In this sample, this clonotype turned up a few times. The chain uses TRBV12-3 or TRBV12-4 and TRBJ2-7, with D perhaps TRBD1 or TRBD2 (6 bases each). Trimming stripped 3 bases from V and 5 bases from J, with 11 bases between. CDR3 length: 13 residues. The CDR3 DNA follows: TGTGCCAGCAGTTTGGACGGGGGCCACGAGCAGTACTTC. Translating it yields CASSLDGGHEQYF.

This clonotype was seen a single time. The CDR3 DNA follows: TGTGCCAGCAGCCTCGGACTTTTACAGCAGTACTTC. Translation gives CASSLGLLQQYF. The chain has TRBV28 and TRBJ2-7; a weak D match, TRBD2 (5 bases). The CDR3 contains 12 residues. V was trimmed by 6 bases and J by 8 bases, leaving 14 bases between them. CDR1 is MDHEN and CDR2 is SYDVKM in the germline V gene.

V and J are TRBV6-2 or TRBV6-3 and TRBJ2-1; 9 positions agree with TRBD1. The CDR3 runs to 12 residues. Trimming took 5 bases from V and 15 from J; bases not matched to a gene: 8. Germline-derived CDR1 and CDR2 are MNHEY and SVGEGT. This CDR3 reads CASSRDRASLFF. CDR3 coding DNA: TGTGCCAGCAGTCGGGACAGGGCTTCGTTGTTCTTC.

In this sample, this clonotype turned up once. The junction differs from germline at one of its ends, possibly a read error. J is TRBJ2-1 and V is TRBV20-1, with D perhaps matching TRBD1 or TRBD2 (6 bases each). Germline CDR1 reads DFQATT; CDR2 reads SNEGSKA (reference sequence). The CDR3 length is 16 residues. The CDR3 here is CCAAPGGGNSYNEQFF. CDR3 bases: TGCTGTGCTGCCCCCGGAGGGGGGAACTCCTACAATGAGCAGTTCTTC.

There are many counts of this clonotype. This chain joins TRBV7-2 and TRBJ1-4, with 11 bases that match TRBD1. Losses at the gene ends were 5 bases for V and 8 bases for J; bases not matched to a gene: 7. The length of the CDR3 is 15 residues. Germline CDR1 is SGHTA and CDR2 is FQGNSA. The CDR3 loop reads CASSQGQGGGEKLFF. The CDR3 DNA reads as TGTGCCAGCAGCCAGGGACAGGGGGGAGGGGAAAAACTGTTTTTT.

This clonotype showed up just a few times. The CDR3 region is CASSLYRLEEYEQYF. CDR3 nucleotide sequence: TGTGCCAGCAGTCTATACCGGCTTGAGGAATACGAGCAGTACTTC. The rearrangement joins TRBV28 to TRBJ2-7; D gene uncertain. V lost 5 bases to trimming and J lost 4 bases, with 18 bases between them. This CDR3 region has 15 residues. The germline V gene encodes CDR1 MDHEN and CDR2 SYDVKM.

This clonotype was picked up a small number of times. This chain uses TRBV15 with TRBJ2-1, with D maybe TRBD1 (5 bases). V was cut by 1 base and J by 7 bases, with 8 bases left in between. The germline V gene encodes CDR1 LNHNV and CDR2 YYDKDF (reference sequence). The CDR3 extends over 13 amino acids. CDR3 protein: CATSRARVNEQFF. DNA of the CDR3: TGTGCCACCAGCAGAGCCAGGGTGAATGAGCAGTTCTTC.

Details on this clonotype: One end of the junction fails to match germline, which may point to a read error. The chain combines TRBV20-1 with TRBJ2-7; 11 nucleotides line up with TRBD2. The CDR3 is 13 residues long. CDR1 DFQATT and CDR2 SNEGSKA come from the germline V gene (reference sequence). This chain's CDR3 is CSSSGGLSYEQYF. CDR3 in DNA: TGCAGTTCTAGCGGGGGGCTCTCCTACGAGCAGTACTTC.

The chain links TRBV5-6 to TRBJ1-1, with TRBD1 matching over 9 bases. This CDR3 has 15 amino acids. Germline values: CDR1 SGHDT, CDR2 YYEEEE. The V and J ends lost 4 bases and 13 bases, in that order; junction bases with no gene match: 17. DNA for the CDR3: TGTGCCAGCAGCCGGGGACAGGGCGTCTTGGTGGGGGTTTTCTTT. This translates into CASSRGQGVLVGVFF.

This clonotype was recorded a few times. The CDR3, as DNA: TGCGCCAGCAGCCAAGATGGCGGGGGGCGAGTGACAGATACGCAGTATTTT. Translated, it gives CASSQDGGGRVTDTQYF. The V gene is TRBV4-1, the J gene TRBJ2-3; 8 bases line up with TRBD2. The CDR3 spans 17 residues. Germline CDR1 reads MGHRA; CDR2 reads YSYEKL. With 0 bases clipped from V and 3 bases from J, the junction kept 8 bases outside the gene matches.

The chain carries TRBV7-9 and TRBJ2-5; D might be TRBD2 (6 bases). Trimming cost V 3 bases and J 4 bases, with 18 bases left between them. The CDR3 sequence is 16 residues long. Per the germline V gene, CDR1 is SEHNR and CDR2 is FQNEAQ (reference sequence). The CDR3 here is CASSFDLTSIRETQYF. CDR3 coding DNA: TGTGCCAGCAGCTTTGACCTGACTAGTATTCGAGAGACCCAGTACTTC.

The chain employs TRBV4-3 and TRBJ1-1; the D is unclear. This CDR3 region has 14 residues. The V gene lost 1 base and the J gene lost 5 bases, with 11 bases spanning the gap. In germline, CDR1 is LGHNA, CDR2 YSLEER. The CDR3 sequence is CASSQVARSTEAFF. Written as DNA, the CDR3 is TGCGCCAGCAGCCAAGTTGCTAGGTCGACTGAAGCTTTCTTT.